The sample holds a few counts of the clone carrying this T cell receptor beta chain. The antigen is not known. Sequencing of cultured CD4+ T cell DNA used the Oncomine TCR Beta short-read assay. Via MiXCR, TCRdb re-called the PCR reads, giving one row per CDR3 protein. The sample lists roughly 20,000 distinct CDR3 sequences, over 35% seen once, with about 18% in the top ten. The treatment here: 10-day PBMC culture with coronavirus spike peptide pools or control peptides (ViraFEST assay). Before TCRs were sequenced, ViraFEST expanded antigen-specific T cells with peptide pools. This CDR3 contains 16 residues. V was pared by 0 bases and J by 2 bases, with 10 bases between. Germline V lookup: CDR1 SGHNT, CDR2 YENEEA. The data originate from a study of vaccination and CD4 T cells after COVID-19. Across the study: SARS-CoV-2, HCoV-NL63, HCoV-OC43 and HCoV-229E supplied the overlapping spike peptides used to stimulate cells. Study-wide points: 304 of 307 vaccine-specific clones from convalescent patients were spike mono-reactive.

This receptor was obtained from a human donor who received a COVID-19 vaccine. Specimen: CD4+ T cells from blood, cultured in vitro, collected before SARS-CoV-2 vaccination. The chain has TRBV11-3 and TRBJ2-2; unclear D gene. This CDR3 reads CASSLDRKDNTGELFF. The CDR3 DNA reads as TGTGCCAGCAGCTTAGATCGCAAAGATAACACCGGGGAGCTGTTTTTT.